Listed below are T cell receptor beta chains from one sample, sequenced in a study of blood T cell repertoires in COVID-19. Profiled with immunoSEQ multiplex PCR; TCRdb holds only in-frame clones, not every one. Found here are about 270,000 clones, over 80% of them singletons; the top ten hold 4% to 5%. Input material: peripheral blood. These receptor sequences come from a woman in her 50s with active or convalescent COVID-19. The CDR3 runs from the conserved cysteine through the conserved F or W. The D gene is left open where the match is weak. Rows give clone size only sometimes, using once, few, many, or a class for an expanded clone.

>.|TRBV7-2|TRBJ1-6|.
CASSLWFLSAAGNSPLHF
TGTGCCAGCAGCTTATGGTTCTTATCTGCTGCGGGGAATTCACCCCTCCACTTT
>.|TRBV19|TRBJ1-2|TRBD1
CASSVGWDSPYDGYTF
TGTGCCAGTAGTGTCGGATGGGACAGTCCCTATGACGGCTACACCTTC
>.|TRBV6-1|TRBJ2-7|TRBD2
CASSESWVAGGHEQYF
TGTGCCAGCAGTGAATCGTGGGTAGCGGGAGGCCACGAGCAGTACTTC
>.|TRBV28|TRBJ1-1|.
CASSLVGGNTEAFF
TGTGCCAGCAGTTTAGTAGGCGGGAACACTGAAGCTTTCTTT
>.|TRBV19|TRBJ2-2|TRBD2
CASSMISGRGTGELFF
TGTGCCAGTAGTATGATTAGCGGGAGAGGCACCGGGGAGCTGTTTTTT
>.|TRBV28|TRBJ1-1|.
CASSRDSVTEAFF
TGTGCCAGCAGTCGGGATAGCGTGACTGAAGCTTTCTTT
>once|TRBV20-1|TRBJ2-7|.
CSASSAYEQYF
TGCAGTGCTTCTAGCGCCTACGAGCAGTACTTC
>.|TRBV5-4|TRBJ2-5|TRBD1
CASRRDREVETQYF
TGTGCCAGCAGGAGGGACAGGGAAGTGGAGACCCAGTACTTC
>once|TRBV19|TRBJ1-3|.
CASTQGLARNTIYF
TGTGCCAGTACACAGGGCCTCGCTCGAAACACCATATATTTT
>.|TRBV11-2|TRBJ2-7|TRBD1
CASSGQGETYEQYF
TGTGCCAGCAGCGGACAGGGAGAGACCTACGAGCAGTACTTC
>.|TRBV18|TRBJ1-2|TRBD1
CASSPRDRGYGYTF
TGTGCCAGCTCACCACGGGACAGGGGATATGGCTACACCTTC
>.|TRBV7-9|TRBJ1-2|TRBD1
CASSMGQGQGGYTF
TGTGCCAGCAGCATGGGACAGGGCCAAGGAGGCTACACCTTC
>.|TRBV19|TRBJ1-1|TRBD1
CASEQGGTEAFF
TGTGCCAGTGAACAGGGGGGAACTGAAGCTTTCTTT
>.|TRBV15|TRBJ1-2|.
CATSRDIAGLYRHGYTF
TGTGCCACCAGCAGAGATATCGCAGGCCTCTATCGGCATGGCTACACCTTC
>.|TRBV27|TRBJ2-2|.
CASSMGGTGELFF
TGTGCCAGCAGTATGGGGGGCACCGGGGAGCTGTTTTTT
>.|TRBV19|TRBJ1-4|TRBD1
CASSSTGGTNEKLFF
TGTGCCAGTAGTTCAACAGGGGGAACTAATGAAAAACTGTTTTTT
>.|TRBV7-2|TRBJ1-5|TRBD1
CASSILGTGSQPQHF
TGTGCCAGCAGCATACTCGGGACAGGGAGTCAGCCCCAGCATTTT
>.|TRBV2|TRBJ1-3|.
CASSAQGGGNTIYF
TGTGCCAGCAGTGCCCAGGGAGGAGGAAACACCATATATTTT
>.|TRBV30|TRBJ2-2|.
CAWSPYGSGGELFF
TGTGCCTGGAGTCCCTACGGTAGTGGCGGGGAGCTGTTTTTT
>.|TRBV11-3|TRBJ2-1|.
CASSLDGGRDQQFF
TGTGCCAGCAGCTTAGATGGCGGCAGGGATCAGCAGTTCTTC
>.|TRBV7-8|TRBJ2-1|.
CASSPRRGNEQFF
TGTGCCAGCAGCCCCCGCCGAGGGAATGAGCAGTTCTTC
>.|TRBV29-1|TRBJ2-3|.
CSVLEDPTDTQYF
TGCAGCGTCCTAGAGGATCCCACAGATACGCAGTATTTT
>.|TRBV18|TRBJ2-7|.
CASSPPSVYEQYF
TGTGCCAGCTCACCACCGTCAGTCTACGAGCAGTACTTC
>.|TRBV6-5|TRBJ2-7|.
CASSTPRGDEQYF
TGTGCCAGCAGTACCCCAAGGGGCGACGAGCAGTACTTC
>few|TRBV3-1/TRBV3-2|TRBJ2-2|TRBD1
CASSRITGDTGELFF
TGTGCCAGCAGCCGAATTACAGGGGACACCGGGGAGCTGTTTTTT
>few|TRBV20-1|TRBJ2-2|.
CSASNPGTGELFF
TGCAGTGCTAGTAACCCGGGCACCGGGGAGCTGTTTTTT
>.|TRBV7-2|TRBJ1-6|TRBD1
CASSAYRGGNSPLHF
TGTGCCAGCAGCGCTTACAGGGGGGGCAATTCACCCCTCCACTTT
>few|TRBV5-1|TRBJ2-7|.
CASSRSRVPTYEQYF
TGCGCCAGCAGCCGGTCGAGGGTCCCGACCTACGAGCAGTACTTC
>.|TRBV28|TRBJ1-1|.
CASGVTGHEAFF
TGTGCCAGCGGTGTTACAGGGCATGAAGCTTTCTTT
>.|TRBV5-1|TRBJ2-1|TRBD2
CASGPAGRYNEQFF
TGCGCCAGCGGACCAGCGGGGAGATACAATGAGCAGTTCTTC
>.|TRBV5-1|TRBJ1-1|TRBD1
CASKDTGVQTEAFF
TGCGCCAGCAAGGACACAGGGGTCCAGACTGAAGCTTTCTTT
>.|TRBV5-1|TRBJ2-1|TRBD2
CASGTGTSGRFGHNEQFF
TGCGCCAGCGGGACCGGGACTAGCGGGAGGTTTGGACACAATGAGCAGTTCTTC
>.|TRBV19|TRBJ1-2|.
CATMDRTNYGYTF
TGTGCCACCATGGACAGAACTAACTATGGCTACACCTTC
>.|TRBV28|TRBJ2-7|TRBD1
CASKTGPHEQYF
TGTGCCAGCAAGACAGGGCCCCACGAGCAGTACTTC
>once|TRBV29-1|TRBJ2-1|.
CSVGSSYNEQFF
TGCAGCGTCGGTAGCTCCTACAATGAGCAGTTCTTC
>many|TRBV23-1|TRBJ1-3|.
CASSQSTGSGNTIYF
TGCGCCAGCAGTCAATCAACAGGGTCTGGAAACACCATATATTTT
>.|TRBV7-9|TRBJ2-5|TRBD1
CASSLTPTGMSQETQYF
TGTGCCAGCAGCTTAACCCCGACAGGGATGTCACAAGAGACCCAGTACTTC
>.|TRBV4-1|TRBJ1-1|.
CASSHRAPGTEAFF
TGCGCCAGCAGCCACAGGGCGCCGGGCACTGAAGCTTTCTTT
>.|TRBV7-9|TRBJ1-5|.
CASSLGRFRDNQPQHF
TGTGCCAGCAGCTTAGGCCGGTTCCGTGACAATCAGCCCCAGCATTTT
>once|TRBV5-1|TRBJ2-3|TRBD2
CASSFGGSSTDTQYF
TGCGCCAGCAGCTTCGGCGGGAGTAGCACAGATACGCAGTATTTT
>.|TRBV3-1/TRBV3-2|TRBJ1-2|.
CASSQDRAWGYTF
TGTGCCAGCAGCCAAGACAGGGCCTGGGGCTACACCTTC
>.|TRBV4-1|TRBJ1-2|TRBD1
CASSLRQGDGYTF
TGCGCCAGCAGCCTCCGACAGGGGGATGGCTACACCTTC
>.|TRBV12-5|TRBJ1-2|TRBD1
CASGLPATGAWDYGYTF
TGTGCTAGTGGTTTGCCCGCAACAGGGGCCTGGGACTATGGCTACACCTTC
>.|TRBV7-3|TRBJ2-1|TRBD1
CASSPGTGDEQFF
TGTGCCAGCAGCCCAGGGACAGGGGATGAGCAGTTCTTC
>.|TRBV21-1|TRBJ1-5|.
CASSKGRQNQPQHF
TGTGCCAGCAGCAAAGGGAGGCAGAATCAGCCCCAGCATTTT